The clone carrying this T cell receptor (beta chain) was counted between two and nine times. This sample stems from a study of blood T cell repertoires in COVID-19. Only in-frame clones appear in the TCRdb table, and some are missing; sequencing was by immunoSEQ multiplex PCR. The profile shows 100,000 to 150,000 clones, about four fifths of them singletons. V was shortened by 6 bases and J by 7 bases, with 12 bases between the two germline ends. CDR1 is SGHVS and CDR2 is FNYEAQ in the germline V gene. CDR3 length: 13 residues. The receptor was isolated from a man aged 55 to 70 with active or convalescent COVID-19. The chain recombines TRBV7-6 with TRBJ2-2; tentative D call: TRBD1 (5 bases). The sample was peripheral blood. CDR3 coding DNA: TGTGCCAGCAGTACCCAACAGGACGGGGAGCTGTTTTTT. This translates into CASSTQQDGELFF. Full variable domain (rest looked up from reference TRBV7-6 and TRBJ2-2): GAGVSQSPRYKVTKRGQDVALRCDPISGHVSLYWYRQALGQGPEFLTYFNYEAQQDKSGLPNDRFSAERPEGSISTLTIQRTEQRDSAMYRCASSTQQDGELFFGEGSRLTVL.